This is a list of T cell receptor beta chains from one sample in a study of blood T cell repertoires in COVID-19. The repertoire was sequenced with immunoSEQ multiplex PCR; TCRdb's copy has only in-frame clones and lacks some. The sample lists 100,000 to 150,000 clones; approximately 88% were seen once. Sequencing was carried out using peripheral blood. These receptors were taken from a man between 65 and 79 years old with active COVID-19. CDR3s include the opening cysteine and the closing phenylalanine or tryptophan. The D gene is left open where the match is weak. A row's size may be missing; if present it is once, few, many or a size class.

V gene	clone size	J gene	D gene	CDR3 DNA	CDR3 protein
TRBV7-2	NA	TRBJ1-1	TRBD1	TGTGCCAGCAGCTCGGTGACAGGGCCCACTGAAGCTTTCTTT	CASSSVTGPTEAFF
TRBV27	NA	TRBJ1-1	NA	TGTGCCAGCAGACCGAGGACAGAGAACACTGAAGCTTTCTTT	CASRPRTENTEAFF
TRBV11-2	NA	TRBJ2-3	TRBD2	TGTGCCAGCAGTTCGTGGGGGGGAGCAGATACGCAGTATTTT	CASSSWGGADTQYF
TRBV7-9	NA	TRBJ2-3	TRBD2	TGTGCCAGCAGCTTAGGGACTAGCGGAAGCACAGATACGCAGTATTTT	CASSLGTSGSTDTQYF
TRBV19	NA	TRBJ2-7	TRBD2	TGTGCCAGTAGTAAACTAGCGGGAGGTACCTACGAGCAGTACTTC	CASSKLAGGTYEQYF
TRBV5-1	NA	TRBJ2-2	TRBD2	TGCGCCAGCAGCTTGGATAGCGGGACCACCGGGGAGCTGTTTTTT	CASSLDSGTTGELFF
TRBV4-1	NA	TRBJ1-5	NA	TGCGCCAGCAGCCAAGACTCTTATCAGCCCCAGCATTTT	CASSQDSYQPQHF
TRBV4-2	NA	TRBJ2-2	NA	TGTGCCAGCAGGCCCGAGGGGGGGAAAACAACCGGGGAGCTGTTTTTT	CASRPEGGKTTGELFF
TRBV5-5	NA	TRBJ1-2	TRBD1	TGTGCCAGCAGCGAGCCGCAGGGGGATGGCTACACCTTC	CASSEPQGDGYTF
TRBV10-2	NA	TRBJ2-7	TRBD1	TGCGCCAGCAGATCTACAGGGGGCTCCTCCTACGAGCAGTACTTC	CASRSTGGSSYEQYF
TRBV4-1	NA	TRBJ1-3	NA	TGCGCCAGCAGCCAAGTAGGGGGTCGAAACACCATATATTTT	CASSQVGGRNTIYF
TRBV15	NA	TRBJ2-5	NA	TGTGCCACCAGCAGACAGTATAAGGAGACCCAGTACTTC	CATSRQYKETQYF
TRBV18	NA	TRBJ1-2	NA	TGTGCCAGCTCACCTACCAGGGATAACTATGGCTACACCTTC	CASSPTRDNYGYTF
TRBV28	few	TRBJ2-7	NA	TGTGCCAGCACCGAAAAGCGTATCCGGGGGTACGAGCAGTACTTC	CASTEKRIRGYEQYF
TRBV29-1	NA	TRBJ2-2	NA	TGCAGCGTCCAATGGGGGCCGGGCACCGGGGAGCTGTTTTTT	CSVQWGPGTGELFF
TRBV14	NA	TRBJ1-1	NA	TGTGCCAGCAGCCTAGGAGGGAGTCAGGAAGCTTTCTTT	CASSLGGSQEAFF
TRBV15	NA	TRBJ2-7	TRBD1	TGTGCCACCAGCAGAGATCGGGACAGGGCCTACGAGCAGTACTTC	CATSRDRDRAYEQYF
TRBV2	NA	TRBJ1-6	NA	TGTGCCAGCAGTGAACGGGGGTATAATTCACCCCTCCACTTT	CASSERGYNSPLHF
TRBV3-1/TRBV3-2	NA	TRBJ1-1	TRBD1	TGTGCCAGCAGCCACTACAGGGGGGGCCAAAAAGGGGCTGAAGCTTTCTTT	CASSHYRGGQKGAEAFF
TRBV2	NA	TRBJ2-3	NA	TGTGCCACCCAGCAGGGGGGTGGCACAGATACGCAGTATTTT	CATQQGGGTDTQYF
TRBV11-2	NA	TRBJ2-5	TRBD1	TGTGCCAGCAGCTTCGATCTTCAGGGGGTGGAGACCCAGTACTTC	CASSFDLQGVETQYF
TRBV5-1	NA	TRBJ2-6	NA	TGCGCCAGTGGCGGACACTTCTCTGGGGCCAACGTCCTGACTTTC	CASGGHFSGANVLTF
TRBV27	NA	TRBJ2-2	NA	TGTGCCAGCAGTTTATTTTGGCAGGGGACCGGGGAGCTGTTTTTT	CASSLFWQGTGELFF
TRBV4-1	few	TRBJ2-7	TRBD1	TGCGCCAGCAGCCCGAGGGACAGACCATACGAGCAGTACTTC	CASSPRDRPYEQYF
TRBV3-1/TRBV3-2	once	TRBJ2-7	NA	TGTGCCAGCAGCCCGTGGTATGGGGCAGCCTACGAGCAGTACTTC	CASSPWYGAAYEQYF
TRBV6-6	NA	TRBJ2-2	TRBD1	TGTGCCAGCCTAACGACAGGGGGGAGGACCGGGGAGCTGTTTTTT	CASLTTGGRTGELFF
TRBV6-6	NA	TRBJ2-2	TRBD1	TGTGCCAGCAGTCTAGCCCGCCGACAGGGTTTGGCCGGGGAGCTGTTTTTT	CASSLARRQGLAGELFF
TRBV7-9	NA	TRBJ1-1	TRBD1	TGTGCCAGCAGCGCGACAGGGGGACGGACTGAAGCTTTCTTT	CASSATGGRTEAFF
TRBV7-9	few	TRBJ2-3	TRBD2	TGTGCCAGCACCGTACCGGGACTAGCGGGAGCGGGAGATACGCAGTATTTT	CASTVPGLAGAGDTQYF
TRBV27	NA	TRBJ2-1	TRBD2	TGTGCCAGCAGGAGACTAGCGGTTGGAAATGAGCAGTTCTTC	CASRRLAVGNEQFF
TRBV4-2	NA	TRBJ2-1	NA	TGTGCCAGCAGCCAAGACAGGGGAAGAGGTGAGCAGTTCTTC	CASSQDRGRGEQFF
TRBV6-2/TRBV6-3	NA	TRBJ1-5	NA	TGTGCCAGCAGTTTGACAAAGTTGAATCAGCCCCAGCATTTT	CASSLTKLNQPQHF
TRBV7-2	few	TRBJ2-7	TRBD2	TGTGCCAGCAGCCCCAGACTAGCGGGAGCAGGGGAGCAGTACTTC	CASSPRLAGAGEQYF
TRBV28	NA	TRBJ2-7	NA	TGTGCCAGCAGCTCCACTAGACCCTACGAGCAGTACTTC	CASSSTRPYEQYF
TRBV18	NA	TRBJ2-5	NA	TGTGCCAGCTCACCGCTACAGGGATTGGAGACCCAGTACTTC	CASSPLQGLETQYF
TRBV19	NA	TRBJ1-4	NA	TGTGCCAGTAGTGTGACAGCCTCTAATGAAAAACTGTTTTTT	CASSVTASNEKLFF
TRBV10-2	NA	TRBJ2-1	TRBD2	TGCGCCAGCTGGGGACTAGCGGGTAGGAATGAGCAGTTCTTC	CASWGLAGRNEQFF
TRBV28	NA	TRBJ2-2	NA	TGTGCCAGCAGTTTAAGCGCTGGGTTGAAGCTGTTTTTT	CASSLSAGLKLFF
TRBV5-1	NA	TRBJ2-1	NA	TGCGCCAGCAGCGCCCCTCAGGCGTCCTACAATGAGCAGTTCTTC	CASSAPQASYNEQFF
TRBV2	NA	TRBJ1-2	NA	TGTGCCAGCAGACCTGGACAGTCCGGCGCCTATGGCTACACCTTC	CASRPGQSGAYGYTF
TRBV24-1	NA	TRBJ2-5	TRBD2	TGTGCCACCGGGCGGGGGGCCCAAGAGACCCAGTACTTC	CATGRGAQETQYF
TRBV3-1/TRBV3-2	NA	TRBJ1-2	TRBD1	TGTGCCAGCAGCCTGACAGGGGAATACCCCCCGTATGGCTACACCTTC	CASSLTGEYPPYGYTF
TRBV4-1	NA	TRBJ2-3	NA	TGCGCCAGCAGCCAATACCGGGACTCAGATACGCAGTATTTT	CASSQYRDSDTQYF
TRBV25-1	NA	TRBJ2-7	NA	TGTGCCAGCAGTGAATACAGAGGACGGGATCCCTACGAGCAGTACTTC	CASSEYRGRDPYEQYF
TRBV5-4	NA	TRBJ2-1	NA	TGTGCCAGCAGCTTGGATCCAGGGAGGGGGTACAATGAGCAGTTCTTC	CASSLDPGRGYNEQFF
TRBV28	NA	TRBJ2-7	TRBD1	TGTGCCAGCACCAACAGGGGCAGTGCCTACGAGCAGTACTTC	CASTNRGSAYEQYF
TRBV28	NA	TRBJ1-5	NA	TGTGCCAGCAGTTTAGGTCCTGGGGGCGGGAGCAATCAGCCCCAGCATTTT	CASSLGPGGGSNQPQHF